These 20 T cell receptor beta chains were sequenced from one sample in a study of high-grade serous ovarian cancer treatment subgroups. Method: immunoSEQ multiplex PCR; TCRdb's copy keeps in-frame clones and lacks some. The table lists roughly 10,000 clones, about 71% of them singletons, with 3.5% to 5% in the top ten. Tumor samples were taken before definitive surgery or chemotherapy. Material for sequencing was tumor tissue. The receptors were sampled from a human donor with high-grade serous ovarian cancer.

Within the sample, this clone is medium-sized. V and J are TRBV5-1 and TRBJ2-7; tentatively, D is TRBD1 (5 bases). With 0 bases removed from V and 2 bases from J, the gap between germline ends came to 12 bases. CDR3 length: 15 residues. Germline assignment: CDR1 SGHRS and CDR2 YFSETQ. For the CDR3, the DNA is TGCGCCAGCAGCTTGGGCACAGGCCCGACCTACGAGCAGTACTTC. Its protein is CASSLGTGPTYEQYF.

The rearrangement uses TRBV28 and TRBJ2-1; D is perhaps TRBD2 (5 bases). V shed 11 bases and J shed 2 bases, with 16 bases lying between them. The CDR3 is 14 amino acids. Germline CDR1 reads MDHEN; CDR2 reads SYDVKM. CDR3 coding DNA: TGTGCCTCCGACCGGGGTAGGACCTACAATGAGCAGTTCTTC. Its translation: CASDRGRTYNEQFF.

The chain has TRBV19 and TRBJ2-2; 12 bases are a match to TRBD2. J was trimmed by 3 bases and V by 6 bases; bases with no gene match: 14. Germline CDR1 reads LNHDA; CDR2 reads SQIVND (reference sequence). The CDR3 spans 19 residues. In DNA, the CDR3 is TGTGCCAGTAGGGGAGGAGCTAGCGGGAGGGCCCTCGACACCGGGGAGCTGTTTTTT. Amino acid sequence: CASRGGASGRALDTGELFF.

The chain recombines TRBV5-6 with TRBJ1-1; 9 bases line up with TRBD1. The CDR3 is made up of 14 amino acids. From germline, CDR1 is SGHDT and CDR2 YYEEEE. The V segment lost 3 bases and the J segment 3 bases; nucleotides outside the gene matches: 3. The CDR3 region has the DNA TGTGCCAGCAGCTGGGGGACAGGGTACACTGAAGCTTTCTTT. Translated: CASSWGTGYTEAFF.

The genes are TRBV4-2 and TRBJ2-7; tentatively, D is TRBD1 (5 bases). V was pared by 5 bases and J by 2 bases, with 13 bases between. This CDR3 spans 14 amino acids. The V gene's germline CDR1 is LGHNA and CDR2 YNFKEQ. The CDR3 bases are TGTGCCAGCAGCTTAGGGGCAGGGCCCTACGAGCAGTACTTC. Its protein is CASSLGAGPYEQYF.

CDR3 sequence reads: CASTPVGGLGYEQYF. The DNA of the CDR3 is TGTGCCAGCACCCCCGTGGGGGGTCTCGGGTACGAGCAGTACTTC. This chain joins TRBV28 and TRBJ2-7; possibly TRBD2 for D (6 bases). The CDR3 spans 15 residues. The germline V and J ends were trimmed by 7 bases and 4 bases, with 20 bases remaining between them. Germline V lookup: CDR1 MDHEN, CDR2 SYDVKM.

This CDR3 is CASSTRDRVWNGYTF. Written as DNA, the CDR3 is TGTGCCAGCAGCACTCGGGACAGGGTGTGGAATGGCTACACCTTC. The V call is TRBV9, the J call TRBJ1-2, with 9 nucleotides matching TRBD1. The germline V gene encodes CDR1 SGDLS and CDR2 YYNGEE. The J segment lost 6 bases and the V segment lost 4 bases, leaving 10 bases of the junction unmatched. This CDR3 is built from 15 residues. The entire variable domain, with the rest obtained from reference TRBV9 and TRBJ1-2, is as follows: DSGVTQTPKHLITATGQRVTLRCSPRSGDLSVYWYQQSLDQGLQFLIQYYNGEERAKGNILERFSAQQFPDLHSELNLSSLELGDSALYFCASSTRDRVWNGYTFGSGTRLTVV.

This chain joins TRBV21-1 and TRBJ2-2; TRBD1 was called by the table and not checked on the DNA. TRBV21-1 is a pseudogene. The CDR3 has 18 amino acids. The CDR3 region is CASSKVEGAVRNTGELFF. The CDR3 region has the DNA TGTGCCAGCAGCAAAGTTGAGGGGGCGGTAAGGAACACCGGGGAGCTGTTTTTT.

The chain employs TRBV18 and TRBJ1-1; the match to TRBD1 covers 8 bases. The germline V gene has CDR1 KGHSH and CDR2 LQKENI. Trimming at V came to 0 bases and at J to 5 bases, leaving 5 bases not matched to a gene. CDR3 length equals 15 residues. The CDR3 sequence: CASSPPNRGGTEAFF. CDR3 nucleotide sequence: TGTGCCAGCTCACCACCTAACAGGGGGGGGACTGAAGCTTTCTTT.

This clone is labeled as medium-sized (0.01 to 0.1%). The chain employs TRBV10-3 and TRBJ2-2, with D perhaps matching TRBD2 (6 bases). V gave up 7 bases and J gave up 5 bases, with 14 bases separating them. The CDR3 contains 14 residues. The germline CDR1 and CDR2 sequences are ENHRY and SYGVKD. Written as DNA, the CDR3 is TGTGCCATCAAAGGCGGGGACGGAACCGGGGAGCTGTTTTTT. It is translated as CAIKGGDGTGELFF.

V gene TRBV7-2 combines with J gene TRBJ2-5; the D is unclear. V was shortened by 1 base and J by 4 bases, with 7 bases between the two germline ends. CDR3 length equals 13 residues. CDR1 is SGHTA, CDR2 FQGNSA, per germline. Here the CDR3 reads CASSLVPRETQYF. DNA for the CDR3: TGTGCCAGCAGCTTAGTTCCGCGAGAGACCCAGTACTTC.

V usage is TRBV4-1 and J usage is TRBJ1-5, with TRBD1 matching over 9 bases. CDR1 is MGHRA, CDR2 YSYEKL, per germline. V dropped 5 bases and J dropped 0; count of bases not matched to a gene: 14. This CDR3 has 19 amino acids. The CDR3 is CASSERTGQGGYSNQPQHF. CDR3 in DNA: TGCGCCAGCAGCGAGAGAACGGGACAGGGAGGCTATAGCAATCAGCCCCAGCATTTT.

By frequency in the sample, this clone is medium-sized (0.01 to 0.1%). The chain employs TRBV4-2 and TRBJ2-3; 12 bases line up with TRBD2. V shed 0 bases, J shed 0 bases, and the junction held 7 bases outside the gene matches. The CDR3 contains 19 residues. CDR1 is LGHNA and CDR2 is YNFKEQ in the germline V gene. The CDR3 sequence is CASSQDPLAGGSSTDTQYF. CDR3 sequence (DNA): TGTGCCAGCAGCCAAGATCCACTAGCGGGAGGATCGAGCACAGATACGCAGTATTTT.

The V gene is TRBV29-1, the J gene TRBJ2-1; 7 bases are shared with TRBD2. With 7 bases clipped from V and 6 bases from J, the junction kept 6 bases outside the gene matches. Germline CDR1 and CDR2: SQVTM and ANQGSEA. The CDR3 covers 12 residues. The CDR3, as DNA: TGCAGCGCCCAGGGAGGGTCCAATGAGCAGTTCTTC. Protein: CSAQGGSNEQFF.

The rearrangement links TRBV11-1 to TRBJ2-1; TRBD2 matches 8 bases. Trimming took 0 bases from V and 7 from J; bases not matched to a gene: 5. The CDR3 runs to 15 residues. The germline CDR1 and CDR2 sequences are SGHAT and FQDESV (reference sequence). The CDR3 protein is CASSLALGRDNEQFF. The CDR3 DNA sequence: TGTGCCAGCAGCTTAGCCCTCGGGAGGGATAATGAGCAGTTCTTC.

The chain links TRBV7-9 to TRBJ1-2; D is uncertain. With 1 base removed from V and 1 base from J, the gap between germline ends came to 13 bases. Germline CDR1 and CDR2: SEHNR and FQNEAQ (reference sequence). The CDR3 loop spans 16 amino acids. The CDR3 region has the DNA TGTGCCAGCAGCTTAGAGGCGCAGGCCTATAACTATGGCTACACCTTC. Its translation is CASSLEAQAYNYGYTF.

This clone was observed a few times. J is TRBJ1-5 and V is TRBV5-6, with 11 bases aligning to TRBD1. Germline V gene lookup returns CDR1 SGHDT and CDR2 YYEEEE. There are 13 residues in the CDR3. The V and J ends lost 4 bases and 11 bases, in that order; junction bases with no gene match: 5. CDR3 region: CASSRTGGLAQHF. CDR3 in DNA: TGTGCCAGCAGCCGGACAGGGGGCCTAGCCCAGCATTTT.

CDR3 DNA sequence: TGTGCCAGCAGCTCCCGGACAGGGGCTAACTATGGCTACACCTTC. This sequence encodes CASSSRTGANYGYTF. The rearrangement joins TRBV7-9 to TRBJ1-2; TRBD1 aligns across 9 bases. J gave up 0 bases and V 4 bases, and 3 bases lay outside the gene matches. The CDR3 has 15 residues. CDR1 is SEHNR and CDR2 is FQNEAQ in the germline V gene (reference sequence).

The chain joins TRBV7-2 to TRBJ1-1; D is perhaps TRBD1 (6 bases). This CDR3 region has 16 residues. The V end was cut by 3 bases, the J end by 0 bases, with 14 bases between. Germline CDR1 reads SGHTA; CDR2 reads FQGNSA. The CDR3 DNA is TGTGCCAGCAGCTTGGGGCAGGGGACTATGAACACTGAAGCTTTCTTT. Protein product: CASSLGQGTMNTEAFF. Full variable domain (missing parts from reference TRBV7-2 and TRBJ1-1): GAGVSQSPSNKVTEKGKDVELRCDPISGHTALYWYRQSLGQGLEFLIYFQGNSAPDKSGLPSDRFSAERTGGSVSTLTIQRTQQEDSAVYLCASSLGQGTMNTEAFFGQGTRLTVV.

The J gene is TRBJ2-1, the V gene TRBV28; 10 bases align to TRBD1. From germline, CDR1 is MDHEN and CDR2 SYDVKM. Trimming took 3 bases from V and 0 from J; bases not matched to a gene: 2. This CDR3 contains 16 residues. For the CDR3, the DNA is TGTGCCAGCAGTTTTCGGACAGGGGGCTCCTACAATGAGCAGTTCTTC. Protein: CASSFRTGGSYNEQFF.